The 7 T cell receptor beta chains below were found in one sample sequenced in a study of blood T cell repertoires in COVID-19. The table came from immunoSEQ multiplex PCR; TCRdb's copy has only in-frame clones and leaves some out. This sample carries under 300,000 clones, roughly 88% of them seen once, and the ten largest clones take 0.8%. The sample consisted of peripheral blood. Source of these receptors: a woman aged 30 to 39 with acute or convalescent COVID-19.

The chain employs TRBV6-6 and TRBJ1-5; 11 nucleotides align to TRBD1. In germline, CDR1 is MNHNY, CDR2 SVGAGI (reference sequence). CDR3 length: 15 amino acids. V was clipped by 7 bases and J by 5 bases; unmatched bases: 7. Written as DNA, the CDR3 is TGTGCCAGCACCGCAGGACAGGGGGCTTATCAGCCCCAGCATTTT. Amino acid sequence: CASTAGQGAYQPQHF.

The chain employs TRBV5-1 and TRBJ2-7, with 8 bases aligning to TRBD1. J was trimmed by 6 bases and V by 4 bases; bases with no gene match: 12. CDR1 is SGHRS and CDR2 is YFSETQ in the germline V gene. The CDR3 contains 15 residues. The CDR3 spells CASSTADRVRVEQYF. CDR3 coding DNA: TGCGCCAGCAGCACGGCGGACAGGGTACGGGTCGAGCAGTACTTC.

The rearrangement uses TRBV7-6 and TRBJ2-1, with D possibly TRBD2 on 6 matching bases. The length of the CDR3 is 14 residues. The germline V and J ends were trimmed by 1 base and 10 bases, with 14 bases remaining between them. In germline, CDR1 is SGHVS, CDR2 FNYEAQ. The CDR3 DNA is TGTGCCAGCAGCTTAGGGGGGGACCCCCCCGAGCAGTTCTTC. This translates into CASSLGGDPPEQFF.

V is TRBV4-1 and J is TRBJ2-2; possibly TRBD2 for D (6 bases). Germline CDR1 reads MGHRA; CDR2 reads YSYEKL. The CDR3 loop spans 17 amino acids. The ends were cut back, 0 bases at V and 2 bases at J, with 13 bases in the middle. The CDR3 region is CASSQDPGEANTGELFF. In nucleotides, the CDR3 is TGCGCCAGCAGCCAAGATCCGGGGGAGGCTAACACCGGGGAGCTGTTTTTT.

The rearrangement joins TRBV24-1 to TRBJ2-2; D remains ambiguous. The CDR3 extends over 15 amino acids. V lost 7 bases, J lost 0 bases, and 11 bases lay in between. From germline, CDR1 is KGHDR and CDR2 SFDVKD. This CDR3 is CATSPEPSNTGELFF. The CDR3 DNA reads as TGTGCCACCAGCCCGGAGCCTTCGAACACCGGGGAGCTGTTTTTT.

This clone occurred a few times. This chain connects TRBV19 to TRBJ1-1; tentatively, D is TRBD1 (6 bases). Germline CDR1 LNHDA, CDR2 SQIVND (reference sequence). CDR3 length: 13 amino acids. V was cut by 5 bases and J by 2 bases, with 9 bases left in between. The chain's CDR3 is CASSADRNTEAFF. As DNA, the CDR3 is TGTGCCAGTAGTGCGGACAGAAACACTGAAGCTTTCTTT.

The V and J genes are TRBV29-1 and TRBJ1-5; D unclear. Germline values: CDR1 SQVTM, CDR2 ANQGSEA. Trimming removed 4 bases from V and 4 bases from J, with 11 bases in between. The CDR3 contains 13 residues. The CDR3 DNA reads TGCAGCGTTGCTACAGAGCCAAATCAGCCCCAGCATTTT. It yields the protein CSVATEPNQPQHF. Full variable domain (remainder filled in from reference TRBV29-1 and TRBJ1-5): SAVISQKPSRDICQRGTSLTIQCQVDSQVTMMFWYRQQPGQSLTLIATANQGSEATYESGFVIDKFPISRPNLTFSTLTVSNMSPEDSSIYLCSVATEPNQPQHFGDGTRLSIL.